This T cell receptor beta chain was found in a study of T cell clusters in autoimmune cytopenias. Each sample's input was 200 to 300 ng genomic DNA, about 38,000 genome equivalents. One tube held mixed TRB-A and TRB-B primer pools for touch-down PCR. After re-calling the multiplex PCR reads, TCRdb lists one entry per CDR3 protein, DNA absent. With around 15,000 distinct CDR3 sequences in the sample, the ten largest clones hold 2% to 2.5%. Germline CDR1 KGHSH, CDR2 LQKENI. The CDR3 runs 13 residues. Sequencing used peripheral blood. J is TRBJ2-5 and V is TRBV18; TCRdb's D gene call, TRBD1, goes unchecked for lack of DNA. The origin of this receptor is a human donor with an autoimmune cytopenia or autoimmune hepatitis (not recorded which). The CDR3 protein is CASSLDREETQYF.